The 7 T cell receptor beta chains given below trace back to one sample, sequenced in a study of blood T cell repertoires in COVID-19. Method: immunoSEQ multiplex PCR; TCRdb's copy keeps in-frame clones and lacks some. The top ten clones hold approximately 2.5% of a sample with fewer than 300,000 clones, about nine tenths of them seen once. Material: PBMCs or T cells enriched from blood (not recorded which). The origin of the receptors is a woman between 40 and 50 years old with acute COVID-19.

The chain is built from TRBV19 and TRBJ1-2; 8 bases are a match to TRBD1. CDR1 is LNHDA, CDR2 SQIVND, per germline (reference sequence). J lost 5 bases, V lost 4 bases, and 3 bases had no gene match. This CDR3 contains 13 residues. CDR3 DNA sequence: TGTGCCAGTAGTAGACAGGGGCCGTATGGCTACACCTTC. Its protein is CASSRQGPYGYTF.

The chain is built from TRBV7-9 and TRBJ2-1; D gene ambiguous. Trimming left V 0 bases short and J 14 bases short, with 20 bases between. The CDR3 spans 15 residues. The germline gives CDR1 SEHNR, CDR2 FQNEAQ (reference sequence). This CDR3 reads CASSLAFRLGKEKFF. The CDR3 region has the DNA TGTGCCAGCAGCTTAGCGTTTAGATTGGGCAAAGAAAAGTTCTTC.

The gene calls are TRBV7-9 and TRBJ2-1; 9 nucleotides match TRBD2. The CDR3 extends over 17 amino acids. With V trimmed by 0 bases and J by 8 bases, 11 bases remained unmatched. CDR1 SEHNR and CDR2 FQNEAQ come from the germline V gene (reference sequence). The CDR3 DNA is TGTGCCAGCAGCTTAGCGGTCGATAGCGGGAGTAAAGATGAGCAGTTCTTC. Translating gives CASSLAVDSGSKDEQFF.

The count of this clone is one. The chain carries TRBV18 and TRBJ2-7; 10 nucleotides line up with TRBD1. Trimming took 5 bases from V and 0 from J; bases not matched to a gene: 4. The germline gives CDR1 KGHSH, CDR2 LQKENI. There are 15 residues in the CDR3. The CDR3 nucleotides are TGTGCCAGCTCAGAGACAGGGGGCCTCTCCTACGAGCAGTACTTC. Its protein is CASSETGGLSYEQYF.

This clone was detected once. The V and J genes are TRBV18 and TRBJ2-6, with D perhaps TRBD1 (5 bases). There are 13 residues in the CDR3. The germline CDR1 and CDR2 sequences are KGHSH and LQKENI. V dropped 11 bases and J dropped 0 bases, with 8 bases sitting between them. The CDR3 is CAGHLSGANVLTF. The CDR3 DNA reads TGTGCCGGACACCTCTCTGGGGCCAACGTCCTGACTTTC.

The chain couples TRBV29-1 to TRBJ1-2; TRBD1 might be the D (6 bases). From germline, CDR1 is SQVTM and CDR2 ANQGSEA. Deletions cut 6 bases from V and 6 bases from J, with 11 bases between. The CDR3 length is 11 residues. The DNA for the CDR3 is TGCAGCGTGCTCCACAGGGATGGCTACACCTTC. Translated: CSVLHRDGYTF.

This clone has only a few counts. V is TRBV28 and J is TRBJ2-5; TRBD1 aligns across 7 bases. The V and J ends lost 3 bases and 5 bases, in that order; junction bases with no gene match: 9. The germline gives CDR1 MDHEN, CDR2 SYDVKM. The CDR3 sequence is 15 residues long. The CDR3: CASSLGAGGAETQYF. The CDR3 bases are TGTGCCAGCAGTTTGGGGGCAGGGGGAGCGGAGACCCAGTACTTC.